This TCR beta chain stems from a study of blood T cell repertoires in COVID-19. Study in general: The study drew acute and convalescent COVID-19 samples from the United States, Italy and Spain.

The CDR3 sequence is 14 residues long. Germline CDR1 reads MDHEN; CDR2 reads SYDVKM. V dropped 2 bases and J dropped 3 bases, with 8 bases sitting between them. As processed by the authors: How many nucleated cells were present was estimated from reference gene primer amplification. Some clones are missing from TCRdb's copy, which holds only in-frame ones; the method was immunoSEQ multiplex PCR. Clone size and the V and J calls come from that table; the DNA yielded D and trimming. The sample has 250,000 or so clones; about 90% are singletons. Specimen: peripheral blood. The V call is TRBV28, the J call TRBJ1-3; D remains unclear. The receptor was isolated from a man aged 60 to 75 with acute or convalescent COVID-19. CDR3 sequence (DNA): TGTGCCAGCAGTTTAGAACAGAATGGAAACACCATATATTTT. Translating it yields CASSLEQNGNTIYF.